This TCR beta chain was retrieved from a study of cytomegalovirus exposure and HLA in healthy donors. Findings and caveats of the study: A list of 150 or so TCR beta chains associated with cytomegalovirus was given.

The CDR3 extends over 13 amino acids. The germline V gene has CDR1 SGHAT and CDR2 FQNNGV. Trimming removed 5 bases at V and 1 base at J, with 8 bases between. This PCR relied on a set of 60 Vbeta primers and 13 Jbeta primers. Assay: immunoSEQ multiplex PCR; the TCRdb copy retains only in-frame clones and omits some. The sample includes 130,000 or so clones, roughly 80% of them seen just once. Details on this clone: What it recognizes is unknown.

Sequenced: PBMCs. This TCR derives from a man between 40 and 49 years old in good health and CMV-seronegative. The chain joins TRBV11-2 to TRBJ1-1, with D hard to call. This chain's CDR3 is CASSRRRNTEAFF. Here the CDR3 DNA reads TGTGCCAGCAGCCGAAGGAGGAACACTGAAGCTTTCTTT.